The 9 T cell receptor beta chains below come from one sample, sequenced in a study of blood T cell repertoires in COVID-19. Clones were read by immunoSEQ multiplex PCR, and TCRdb kept only the in-frame ones, dropping some. The sample yields under 250,000 clones, roughly 82% seen once. The sample taken for sequencing was peripheral blood. These receptors were taken from a woman aged 80 or over with COVID-19, enrolled during active disease.

The chain has TRBV21-1 and TRBJ1-1; TRBD1, as called in the table, went unchecked against the DNA. TRBV21-1 is a pseudogene segment. The CDR3 sequence is 15 residues long. CDR3 sequence (DNA): TGTGCCAGCAGCAAAGTGAGGGGGTTCGATCCATCGGCTTTCTTT. Translation: CASSKVRGFDPSAFF.

This chain joins TRBV6-2 or TRBV6-3 and TRBJ2-5; 8 bases line up with TRBD1. With V trimmed by 7 bases and J by 0 bases, 7 bases remained unmatched. Looked up from germline, CDR1 is MNHEY and CDR2 is SVGEGT. The CDR3 sequence is 15 residues long. This chain's CDR3 is CASIPTGAHQETQYF. The CDR3 bases are TGTGCCAGCATCCCGACAGGGGCACACCAAGAGACCCAGTACTTC.

The gene calls are TRBV28 and TRBJ1-5; tentative D call: TRBD1 (5 bases). This CDR3 spans 15 amino acids. The V gene's germline CDR1 is MDHEN and CDR2 SYDVKM. The germline V and J ends were trimmed by 7 bases and 2 bases, with 15 bases remaining between them. CDR3 nucleotides: TGTGCCAGCAATGGCGGGAGGGGCGGCAATCAGCCCCAGCATTTT. Translation gives CASNGGRGGNQPQHF.

The chain joins TRBV7-2 to TRBJ2-7; D gene uncertain. This CDR3 contains 14 residues. The germline V gene has CDR1 SGHTA and CDR2 FQGNSA. Between the trimmed V and J ends, which lost 8 bases and 1 base, there was a span of 15 bases. The CDR3, as DNA: TGTGCCAGCGCCTCTTCTCAGAATTCCTACGAGCAGTACTTC. Protein product: CASASSQNSYEQYF.

The V and J genes are TRBV14 and TRBJ1-1, with D tentatively TRBD1 (5 bases). CDR3 length: 13 residues. V lost 4 bases and J 12 bases, leaving 18 bases between the germline ends. Germline V gene data show CDR1 as SGHDN and CDR2 as FVKESK. The CDR3 nucleotides are TGTGCCAGCAGCCGGGGTAATTCAGGGAAGACTTTCTTT. Translating gives CASSRGNSGKTFF. The entire variable domain, with the rest obtained from reference TRBV14 and TRBJ1-1, is as follows: EAGVTQFPSHSVIEKGQTVTLRCDPISGHDNLYWYRRVMGKEIKFLLHFVKESKQDESGMPNNRFLAERTGGTYSTLKVQPAELEDSGVYFCASSRGNSGKTFFGQGTRLTVV.

This chain links TRBV24-1 with TRBJ1-5, with a weak D call TRBD1 (6 bases). The germline CDR1 and CDR2 sequences are KGHDR and SFDVKD. CDR3 size: 14 residues. The V end was cut by 3 bases, the J end by 4 bases, with 9 bases between. CDR3 sequence reads: CATSDGDKNQPQHF. CDR3 bases: TGTGCCACCAGTGATGGGGACAAAAATCAGCCCCAGCATTTT.

The chain uses TRBV28 and TRBJ1-6; D unresolved. This CDR3 spans 14 amino acids. The germline V and J ends were trimmed by 7 bases and 9 bases, with 16 bases remaining between them. The germline V gene has CDR1 MDHEN and CDR2 SYDVKM. As DNA, the CDR3 is TGTGCCAGCATCACGGGAGAACCGGTTTCACCCCTCCACTTT. It is translated as CASITGEPVSPLHF. Filled out from reference TRBV28 and TRBJ1-6, the complete variable domain reads DVKVTQSSRYLVKRTGEKVFLECVQDMDHENMFWYRQDPGLGLRLIYFSYDVKMKEKGDIPEGYSVSREKKERFSLILESASTNQTSMYLCASITGEPVSPLHFGNGTRLTVT.

The rearrangement uses TRBV12-3 or TRBV12-4 and TRBJ1-2, with 9 bases lining up with TRBD1. Germline trimming cut 4 bases from V and 8 bases from J; bases unmatched to any gene: 5. CDR3 length: 13 residues. The CDR3 DNA reads as TGTGCCAGCAGTTCGGACAGGGGAGGGGGCTACACCTTC. Amino acid sequence: CASSSDRGGGYTF.

J is TRBJ1-6 and V is TRBV7-2, with D unresolved. This CDR3 contains 13 residues. V gave up 1 base and J gave up 9 bases, with 7 bases separating them. CDR1 and CDR2 from the germline V gene are SGHTA and FQGNSA. CDR3 residues: CASSLVEGSPLHF. In nucleotides, the CDR3 is TGTGCCAGCAGCTTAGTTGAGGGTTCACCCCTCCACTTT.